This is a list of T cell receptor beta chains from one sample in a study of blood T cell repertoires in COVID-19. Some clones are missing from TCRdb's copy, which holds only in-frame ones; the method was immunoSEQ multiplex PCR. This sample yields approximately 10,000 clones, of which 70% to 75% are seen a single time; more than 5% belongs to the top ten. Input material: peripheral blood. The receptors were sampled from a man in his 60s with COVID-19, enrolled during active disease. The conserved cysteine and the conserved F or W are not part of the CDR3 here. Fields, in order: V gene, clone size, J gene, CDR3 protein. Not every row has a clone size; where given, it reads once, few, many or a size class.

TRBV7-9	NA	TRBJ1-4	ASSFPGTGNEKLF
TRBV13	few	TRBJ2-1	ASSSGLAGGPLYNEQF
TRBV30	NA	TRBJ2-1	AWSWREGYNEQF
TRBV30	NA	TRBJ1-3	AWGRDRPGNTIY
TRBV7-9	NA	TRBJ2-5	ASSNQGWGWDETQY
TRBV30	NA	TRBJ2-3	AWSVGSGTDTQY
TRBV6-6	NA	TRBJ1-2	ASSYGREDSLYGYT
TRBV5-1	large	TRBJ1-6	ASSPKDRDRDNSPLH
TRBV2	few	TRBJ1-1	ASSERQGGMNTEAF
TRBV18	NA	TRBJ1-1	ASSPGAEAF
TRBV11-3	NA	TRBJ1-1	ASSLGQAQLNTEAF
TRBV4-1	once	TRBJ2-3	ASRPVAGASTDTQY
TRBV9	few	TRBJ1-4	ASSVGVANEKLF
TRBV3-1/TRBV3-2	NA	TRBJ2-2	ASSPFRDRGAWADTGELF
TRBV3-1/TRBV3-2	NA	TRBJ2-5	ASSQEAGRETQY
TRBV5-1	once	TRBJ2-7	ASSLNPSREGQY
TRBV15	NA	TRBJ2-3	ATSSLTSTDTQY
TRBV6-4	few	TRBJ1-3	ASSDSIIRGRLNTIY
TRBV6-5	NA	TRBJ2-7	ASSYSRGTGAYEQY
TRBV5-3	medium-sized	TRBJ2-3	ARSLRAGEEHTDTQY
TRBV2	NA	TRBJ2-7	ASTYDNEQY
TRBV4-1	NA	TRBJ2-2	ASSQDQRGTGELF
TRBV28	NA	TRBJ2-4	ASSPTPGRKKGKNIQY
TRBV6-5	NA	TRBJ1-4	ASSWTATNEKLF
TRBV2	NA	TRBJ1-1	ASNHFGANHEAF
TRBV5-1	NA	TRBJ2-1	ASSSDRGNEQF
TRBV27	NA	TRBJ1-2	ASHSLGSGVVGYT
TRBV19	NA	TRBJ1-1	ASSTGQVGNTEAF
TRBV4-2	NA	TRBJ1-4	ASSQADREKEKLF
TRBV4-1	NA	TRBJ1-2	ASSQGGAGYT